The next 4 T cell receptor beta chains were all read from a single sample in a study of shared clonotypes between healthy human individuals. The data were produced by immunoSEQ multiplex PCR, yet TCRdb's version contains in-frame clones alone and is incomplete. The repertoire has 950,000 to 1,200,000 clones, 77% of them found once; the top ten carry approximately 0.9%. Sequenced: memory CD4+ T cells from PBMCs. As to subset: CD45RA-negative fraction. These receptor sequences come from a man younger than 35 in good health. Some clones in this sample may be carry-over from other donors' samples.

The chain is built from TRBV5-4 and TRBJ1-3; perhaps TRBD1 as D (5 bases). The V end lost 0 bases, the J end lost 0 bases, and 10 bases lay between the germline ends. The CDR3 totals 16 residues. Germline V gives CDR1 SGHNT, CDR2 YYREEE (reference sequence). The CDR3 loop reads CASSLEGDLSGNTIYF. CDR3 nucleotide sequence: TGTGCCAGCAGCTTGGAAGGGGACCTCTCTGGAAACACCATATATTTT.

This clone was seen only a few times. This sequence joins TRBV28 and TRBJ1-4; D gene unclear. The CDR3 loop spans 15 amino acids. Germline V CDR1 and CDR2: MDHEN, SYDVKM. Deletions cut 7 bases from V and 8 bases from J, with 20 bases between. CDR3 in DNA: TGTGCCAGCATCCCCGTTGGAGGGAGAGGCGAAAAACTGTTTTTT. It codes for CASIPVGGRGEKLFF.

To note about this clone: Other DNA sequences of this sample code for an identical CDR3. The chain joins TRBV11-2 to TRBJ2-1; D unclear. CDR3 length: 12 amino acids. Trimming cost V 4 bases and J 4 bases, with 5 bases left between them. Per germline, CDR1 SGHAT and CDR2 FQNNGV. The CDR3 spells CASSSRYNEQFF. The CDR3 bases are TGTGCCAGCAGCTCAAGATACAATGAGCAGTTCTTC.

The chain couples TRBV30 to TRBJ2-2; a possible D gene is TRBD1 (5 bases). The germline V gene has CDR1 GTSNPN and CDR2 SVGIG (reference sequence). CDR3 length: 15 residues. Deletions cut 0 bases from V and 5 bases from J, with 13 bases between. CDR3 sequence: CAWSVVPGWTGELFF. The CDR3 DNA follows: TGTGCCTGGAGTGTAGTCCCAGGGTGGACCGGGGAGCTGTTTTTT. Using reference TRBV30 and TRBJ2-2 for the parts outside the CDR3, the full variable domain is SQTIHQWPATLVQPVGSPLSLECTVEGTSNPNLYWYRQAAGRGLQLLFYSVGIGQISSEVPQNLSASRPQDRQFILSSKKLLLSDSGFYLCAWSVVPGWTGELFFGEGSRLTVL.